These 23 T cell receptor beta chains originate from one sample sequenced in a study of T cell responses to AZD1222 COVID-19 vaccine. Only in-frame clones appear in the TCRdb table, and some are missing; sequencing was by immunoSEQ multiplex PCR. The sample lists around 140,000 clones; roughly 90% were seen once. The sample was peripheral blood, taken 28 days after the second AZD1222 dose. The receptors shown here come from an adult who received the AZD1222 COVID-19 vaccine.

On this clone itself: Distinct nucleotide sequences in the sample also encode this CDR3. The V call is TRBV12-3 or TRBV12-4, the J call TRBJ2-2; D remains unclear. Trimming took off 5 bases at V and 8 bases at J, with 6 bases between the two ends. This CDR3 contains 11 residues. CDR3: CASSPGGELFF. The CDR3 DNA is TGTGCCAGCAGTCCCGGTGGGGAGCTGTTTTTT.

This rearrangement joins TRBV2 to TRBJ1-2; D is unclear. Germline V gene data show CDR1 as SNHLY and CDR2 as FYNNEI. V shed 7 bases and J shed 5 bases, with 17 bases lying between them. This CDR3 comprises 14 residues. This CDR3 reads CASIRDGLVYGYTF. The CDR3 DNA reads as TGTGCCAGCATTCGAGACGGATTAGTTTATGGCTACACCTTC.

The chain carries TRBV2 and TRBJ2-3, with D hard to call. The V and J ends lost 0 bases and 2 bases respectively, with 6 bases between them. The CDR3 contains 14 residues. The germline gives CDR1 SNHLY, CDR2 FYNNEI. The CDR3 DNA reads TGTGCCAGCAGTGAAGCGACCTCCACAGATACGCAGTATTTT. It specifies CASSEATSTDTQYF.

Only one count was recorded for this clone. The genes are TRBV6-5 and TRBJ1-1; tentatively, D is TRBD1 (6 bases). The V gene lost 10 bases and the J gene lost 1 base, with 13 bases spanning the gap. The CDR3 sequence is 13 residues long. Germline V lookup: CDR1 MNHEY, CDR2 SVGAGI. The CDR3 loop reads CATKLTGNTEAFF. The CDR3 DNA reads as TGTGCCACCAAGCTGACAGGGAACACTGAAGCTTTCTTT.

The chain joins TRBV19 to TRBJ1-6; tentatively, D is TRBD1 (5 bases). The germline V gene encodes CDR1 LNHDA and CDR2 SQIVND (reference sequence). Trimming shortened V by 10 bases and J by 10 bases, and 26 bases separated the two germline ends. This CDR3 contains 16 residues. The CDR3 sequence is CATGARGWAGKSPLHF. CDR3 in DNA: TGTGCCACCGGAGCCCGAGGGTGGGCAGGGAAATCACCCCTCCACTTT.

The chain carries TRBV6-5 and TRBJ2-5; no clear D gene. V was clipped by 0 bases and J by 3 bases, with 11 bases between them. Looked up from germline, CDR1 is MNHEY and CDR2 is SVGAGI. The CDR3 runs 15 residues. The CDR3 bases are TGTGCCAGCAGTTACTCACTGCACCTGAAAGAGACCCAGTACTTC. Translating gives CASSYSLHLKETQYF.

V and J are TRBV9 and TRBJ2-7, with 13 bases aligning to TRBD2. Germline V gene data show CDR1 as SGDLS and CDR2 as YYNGEE. V gave up 0 bases and J gave up 2 bases; unmatched junction bases: 2. This CDR3 contains 16 residues. The CDR3 nucleotides are TGTGCCAGCAGCGTAGAGGGGACTAGCGGGGCCTACGAGCAGTACTTC. Protein product: CASSVEGTSGAYEQYF.

This clone has just one count. This chain joins TRBV7-9 and TRBJ1-1; possibly TRBD1 for D (5 bases). Trimming shortened V by 5 bases and J by 3 bases, and 13 bases separated the two germline ends. Germline V CDR1 and CDR2: SEHNR, FQNEAQ (reference sequence). CDR3 length: 14 residues. CDR3 DNA: TGTGCCAGCAGCCCAATCCAGGGCCACACTGAAGCTTTCTTT. This codes for CASSPIQGHTEAFF.

V usage is TRBV29-1 and J usage is TRBJ1-2, with a weak D call TRBD1 (6 bases). The CDR3 has 15 residues. Germline CDR1 reads SQVTM; CDR2 reads ANQGSEA. The ends were cut back, 6 bases at V and 4 bases at J, with 21 bases in the middle. CDR3 in amino acids: CSVARDNLGTYGYTF. CDR3 in DNA: TGCAGCGTGGCCAGGGACAACCTTGGGACCTATGGCTACACCTTC.

The chain has TRBV10-3 and TRBJ1-2, with 8 bases fitting TRBD1. V lost 4 bases to trimming and J lost 8 bases; unmatched junction nucleotides: 3. Per the germline V gene, CDR1 is ENHRY and CDR2 is SYGVKD. The CDR3 loop spans 12 amino acids. CDR3 nucleotide sequence: TGTGCCATCAGTGGGACAGGGCAGGGCTACACCTTC. It codes for CAISGTGQGYTF.

The chain links TRBV28 to TRBJ1-6, with D possibly matching TRBD1 (6 bases). The ends were cut back, 4 bases at V and 14 bases at J, with 15 bases in the middle. Germline loops: CDR1 MDHEN, CDR2 SYDVKM. CDR3 length: 13 residues. CDR3 sequence: CASSSPTGLTLHF. In DNA, the CDR3 is TGTGCCAGCAGTTCACCTACAGGGCTAACCCTCCACTTT. The complete variable domain, with remaining parts taken from reference TRBV28 and TRBJ1-6, reads DVKVTQSSRYLVKRTGEKVFLECVQDMDHENMFWYRQDPGLGLRLIYFSYDVKMKEKGDIPEGYSVSREKKERFSLILESASTNQTSMYLCASSSPTGLTLHFGNGTRLTVT.

The chain uses TRBV7-8 and TRBJ1-1; D call uncertain. With 0 bases removed from V and 8 bases from J, the gap between germline ends came to 13 bases. The CDR3 length is 14 residues. Germline V gene data show CDR1 as SGHVS and CDR2 as FQNEAQ. DNA for the CDR3: TGTGCCAGCAGCTTAGCGCCGGCAGCCCGCGAAGCTTTCTTT. Translating it yields CASSLAPAAREAFF.

The chain recombines TRBV7-9 with TRBJ2-2; 7 bases align to TRBD1. V was pared by 7 bases and J by 4 bases, with 6 bases of the junction left unmatched. From germline, CDR1 is SEHNR and CDR2 FQNEAQ (reference sequence). The CDR3 is 14 amino acids. The CDR3 here is CASKYRGSTGELFF. The CDR3 nucleotides are TGTGCCAGCAAATACAGGGGAAGCACCGGGGAGCTGTTTTTT.

This rearrangement joins TRBV7-9 to TRBJ2-1, with 9 bases fitting TRBD2. After removal of 6 bases from V and 5 bases from J, the junction contained 2 bases not matched to a gene. In germline, CDR1 is SEHNR, CDR2 FQNEAQ (reference sequence). The CDR3 totals 13 residues. The CDR3 DNA reads TGTGCCAGCAGGTCTAGCGGGGACAATGAGCAGTTCTTC. Translation: CASRSSGDNEQFF.

This chain joins TRBV4-3 and TRBJ2-7; D remains ambiguous. The length of the CDR3 is 15 residues. The ends were cut back, 0 bases at V and 2 bases at J, with 11 bases in the middle. The germline V gene encodes CDR1 LGHNA and CDR2 YSLEER. The DNA for the CDR3 is TGCGCCAGCAGCCAAGAACTTACGACCCCCTACGAGCAGTACTTC. Residues: CASSQELTTPYEQYF.

The rearrangement links TRBV7-9 to TRBJ2-3, with D unclear. Germline CDR1 is SEHNR and CDR2 is FQNEAQ (reference sequence). V lost 3 bases, J lost 0 bases, and 4 bases lay in between. The CDR3 runs 13 residues. This CDR3 reads CASSFGSTDTQYF. CDR3 nucleotides: TGTGCCAGCAGCTTCGGGAGCACAGATACGCAGTATTTT.

In this sample, this clone turned up a few times. The DNA for the CDR3 is TGTGCCACCAGTGATTTGGACGACAGTCGGGATTATGAAAACACCGGGGAGCTGTTTTTT. Its translation: CATSDLDDSRDYENTGELFF. The rearrangement uses TRBV24-1 and TRBJ2-2, with D perhaps TRBD1 or TRBD2 (5 bases each). The germline V and J ends were trimmed by 0 bases and 2 bases, with 21 bases remaining between them. The CDR3 contains 20 residues. Germline loops: CDR1 KGHDR, CDR2 SFDVKD.

The rearrangement uses TRBV15 and TRBJ1-6; D is unclear. Germline loops: CDR1 LNHNV, CDR2 YYDKDF (reference sequence). CDR3 length: 15 amino acids. Trimming shortened V by 1 base and J by 8 bases, and 12 bases separated the two germline ends. CDR3 amino acids: CATSRGRRLDSPLHF. In DNA, the CDR3 is TGTGCCACCAGCAGAGGTCGGAGGCTAGATTCACCCCTCCACTTT.

The chain links TRBV5-6 to TRBJ2-7; tentatively, D is TRBD1 (6 bases). The CDR3 loop spans 15 amino acids. V lost 0 bases, J lost 4 bases, and 14 bases lay in between. Germline V gene sequence: CDR1 SGHDT, CDR2 YYEEEE. This CDR3 is CASSLVTGQEYEQYF. DNA of the CDR3: TGTGCCAGCAGCTTGGTAACAGGGCAAGAATACGAGCAGTACTTC.

The DNA of the CDR3 is TGTGCCAGCAGCCCCCAAGGAGCGGCCCTCTACGAGCAGTACTTC. Its translation: CASSPQGAALYEQYF. The genes are TRBV11-2 and TRBJ2-7, with TRBD2 as a possible D gene (5 bases). Germline V gene sequence: CDR1 SGHAT, CDR2 FQNNGV. The CDR3 extends over 15 amino acids. Trimming took off 5 bases at V and 3 bases at J, with 17 bases between the two ends.

V and J are TRBV6-2 or TRBV6-3 and TRBJ2-7, with 9 bases lining up with TRBD2. The CDR3 is 15 residues long. Per the germline V gene, CDR1 is MNHEY and CDR2 is SVGEGT. With 4 bases clipped from V and 0 bases from J, the junction kept 4 bases outside the gene matches. The CDR3 loop reads CASSSPGLASYEQYF. The CDR3 DNA sequence: TGTGCCAGCAGTTCCCCGGGACTAGCCTCCTACGAGCAGTACTTC.

The chain has TRBV5-6 and TRBJ1-5, with D tentatively TRBD1 (5 bases). The V gene's germline CDR1 is SGHDT and CDR2 YYEEEE. V dropped 3 bases and J dropped 0 bases, with 10 bases sitting between them. This CDR3 has 15 residues. The chain's CDR3 is CASSSGPYSNQPQHF. For the CDR3, the DNA is TGTGCCAGCAGCTCGGGACCTTATAGCAATCAGCCCCAGCATTTT.

V is TRBV19 and J is TRBJ1-5, with D perhaps TRBD1 (5 bases). The CDR3 is made up of 13 amino acids. Looked up from germline, CDR1 is LNHDA and CDR2 is SQIVND (reference sequence). Trimming removed 3 bases at V and 5 bases at J, with 8 bases between. CDR3 residues: CASSIQGYQPQHF. The CDR3 DNA follows: TGTGCCAGTAGTATCCAGGGTTATCAGCCCCAGCATTTT. The variable domain in full, completed from reference TRBV19 and TRBJ1-5, reads DGGITQSPKYLFRKEGQNVTLSCEQNLNHDAMYWYRQDPGQGLRLIYYSQIVNDFQKGDIAEGYSVSREKKESFPLTVTSAQKNPTAFYLCASSIQGYQPQHFGDGTRLSIL.